This T cell receptor beta chain was found in a study of T-cell memory formation after mild COVID-19. Study results and caveats: There was a balanced CD4/CD8 profile in clones contracting day 15 to 85, and later expanders leaned CD4+.

TCRdb redid the calling of the 5' RACE reads with MiXCR, one entry per CDR3 protein. The repertoire holds roughly 190,000 distinct CDR3 sequences, with approximately 20% as singletons. This clonotype was seen more than once but under ten times. Its target is unknown. Germline loops: CDR1 SGHTA, CDR2 FQGNSA. The CDR3 contains 15 residues. V shed 6 bases and J shed 6 bases, with 18 bases lying between them. The gene calls are TRBV7-2 and TRBJ2-1, with D perhaps matching TRBD1 (8 bases). Sequenced material: PBMCs or a T cell subset sorted from them (not recorded which). This receptor was obtained from an adult woman who had mild COVID-19 (a few samples of this study predate the infection). Cell type and time point are not known. The CDR3, as DNA: TGTGCCAGCAGACGCGACAGGGGAGGGGGCAATGAGCAGTTCTTC. Amino acids: CASRRDRGGGNEQFF.